The rows below give T cell receptor beta chains drawn from one sample of a study of blood T cells in healthy people across ages. MiXCR, run by TCRdb on the 5' RACE reads, gives a single entry per CDR3 protein. The table includes roughly 730,000 distinct CDR3 sequences, roughly 50% detected once. Sequencing was carried out using blood. The origin of the receptors is a man aged 35 to 55 in good health. CDR3s include the opening cysteine and the closing phenylalanine or tryptophan. The D gene is left open where the match is weak. Expanded clones get a size class; other rows say once, few or many, or leave the size out.

.,TRBV4-1,TRBJ2-3,few,TGCGCCAGCAGCCCTCACACCCCGGGCGGTTCAGATACGCAGTATTTT,CASSPHTPGGSDTQYF
TRBD1,TRBV20-1,TRBJ1-6,.,TGCAGTGCTCTTCCCCCAGACAGGGGTGCTAATTCACCCCTCCACTTT,CSALPPDRGANSPLHF
TRBD2,TRBV5-1,TRBJ2-1,.,TGCGCCAGCAGCCCGATCGGCGGGAGGGCCCAATCAGGGAATGAGCAGTTCTTC,CASSPIGGRAQSGNEQFF
.,TRBV9,TRBJ1-2,.,TGTGCCAGCAGCGCAGCATCGGACAGCCGAGGGTATGGCTACACCTTC,CASSAASDSRGYGYTF
TRBD1,TRBV25-1,TRBJ1-2,.,TGTGCCAGCGGGTGGACAGGGGACTATGGCTACACCTTC,CASGWTGDYGYTF
.,TRBV10-3,TRBJ2-3,.,TGTGCCATCGGGCCAGGTCGCACAGATACGCAGTATTTT,CAIGPGRTDTQYF
.,TRBV20-1,TRBJ1-1,.,TGCAGTGCTAGACCTACAGGGCAAGGACTCTCTGAAGCTTTCTTT,CSARPTGQGLSEAFF
TRBD2,TRBV7-3,TRBJ2-3,.,TGTGCCAGCAGCTCCCCATTCGGGGTCCCTAGCGGGGCCGTTACTAGCACAGATACGCAGTATTTT,CASSSPFGVPSGAVTSTDTQYF
.,TRBV27,TRBJ2-7,.,TGTGCCAGCAGTTTAAACCGGGACTCCACCCACGAGCAGTACTTC,CASSLNRDSTHEQYF
.,TRBV4-1,TRBJ2-1,.,TGCGCCAGCAGCCAAGTGATGGTTAATGAGCAGTTCTTC,CASSQVMVNEQFF
.,TRBV20-1,TRBJ1-1,.,TGCAGTGCTCGGGACCGCCCTGAGGCTGAAGCTTTCTTT,CSARDRPEAEAFF
TRBD1,TRBV12-3/TRBV12-4,TRBJ1-6,.,TGTGCCAGCACGCCCGGGACAGGGTTTTCACCCCTCCACTTT,CASTPGTGFSPLHF